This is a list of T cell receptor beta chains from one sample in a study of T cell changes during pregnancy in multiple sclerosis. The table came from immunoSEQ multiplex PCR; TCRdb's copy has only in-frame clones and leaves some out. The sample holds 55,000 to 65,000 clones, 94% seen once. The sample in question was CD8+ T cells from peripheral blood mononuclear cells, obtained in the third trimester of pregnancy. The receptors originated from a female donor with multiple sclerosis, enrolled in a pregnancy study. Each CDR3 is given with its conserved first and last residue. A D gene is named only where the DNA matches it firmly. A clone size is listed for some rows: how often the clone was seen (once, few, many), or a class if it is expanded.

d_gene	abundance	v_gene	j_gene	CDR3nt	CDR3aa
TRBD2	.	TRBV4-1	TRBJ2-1	TGCGCCAGCAGCCAAAGGCAAGCCGCGGGAGGGCCGGGGAATGAGCAGTTCTTC	CASSQRQAAGGPGNEQFF
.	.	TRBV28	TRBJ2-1	TGTGCCAGCAGTCTCCGGACAATCAGCTACAATGAGCAGTTCTTC	CASSLRTISYNEQFF
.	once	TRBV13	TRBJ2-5	TGTGCCAGCAGCCCCTGGAGAACTCAGACCCAGTACTTC	CASSPWRTQTQYF
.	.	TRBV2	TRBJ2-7	TGTGCCAGCAGACTCACAGAAAACCTCTACGAGCAGTACTTC	CASRLTENLYEQYF
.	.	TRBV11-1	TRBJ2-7	TGTGCCAGCAGCTATACAGGCTACGAGCAGTACTTC	CASSYTGYEQYF
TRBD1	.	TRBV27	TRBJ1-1	TGTGCCAGCAGATCCGGGACAGGGCTCGCTGAAGCTTTCTTT	CASRSGTGLAEAFF
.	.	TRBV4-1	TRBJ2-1	TGCGCCAGCAGCCAAGAACAGAGCAATGAGCAGTTCTTC	CASSQEQSNEQFF
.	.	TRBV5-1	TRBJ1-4	TGCGCCAGCAGCCCGTCAGGGTTGGCTAATGAAAAACTGTTTTTT	CASSPSGLANEKLFF
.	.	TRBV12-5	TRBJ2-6	TGTGCTAGTGGTTCCTCCGGGATTCATACCTCTGGGGCCAACGTCCTGACTTTC	CASGSSGIHTSGANVLTF
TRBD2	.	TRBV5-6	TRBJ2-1	TGTGCCAGCAGCTTGGGCCTAGCGGGAGCTAGGCAGTTCTTC	CASSLGLAGARQFF
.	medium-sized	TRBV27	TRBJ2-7	TGTGCCAGCAGTTTATCGCAGGGTACTCGCGAGCAGTACTTC	CASSLSQGTREQYF
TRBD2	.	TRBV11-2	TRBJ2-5	TGTGCCAGCAGCGACAGCGGGGGAGGGTACCAAGAGACCCAGTACTTC	CASSDSGGGYQETQYF
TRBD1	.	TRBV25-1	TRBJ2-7	TGTGCCAGCAGGTACAGGGGGAGGGAGCAGTACTTC	CASRYRGREQYF
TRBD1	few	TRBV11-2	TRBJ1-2	TGTGCCAGCAGTCCGGGACAGGGGTACAACTACTATGGCTACACCTTC	CASSPGQGYNYYGYTF
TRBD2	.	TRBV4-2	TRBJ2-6	TGTGCCAGCAGCCAAGACGGGACTACTGGGGCCAACGTCCTGACTTTC	CASSQDGTTGANVLTF
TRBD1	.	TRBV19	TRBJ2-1	TGTGCCAGTAGTATATCGGACAGGCTCAATGAGCAGTTCTTC	CASSISDRLNEQFF
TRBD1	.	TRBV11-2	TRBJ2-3	TGTGCCAGCAGGCAGGGGGGCACAGATACGCAGTATTTT	CASRQGGTDTQYF
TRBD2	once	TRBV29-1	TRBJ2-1	TGCAGCGTTGATGGGGGGGCCTACAATGAGCAGTTCTTC	CSVDGGAYNEQFF
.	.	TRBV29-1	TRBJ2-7	TGCAGCGTTGGGGGAGCGTACGAGCAGTACTTC	CSVGGAYEQYF
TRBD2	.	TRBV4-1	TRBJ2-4	TGCGCCAGCAGCCTTACTAGCGGGAATGACATTCAGTACTTC	CASSLTSGNDIQYF
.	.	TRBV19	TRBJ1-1	TGTGCCAGTAGTCACTCAACGGGAGCCGCTTTCTTT	CASSHSTGAAFF
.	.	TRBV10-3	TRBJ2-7	TGTGCCATCAGTGAACCGTCAAGGCAGGGGACCCCCCACGAGCAGTACTTC	CAISEPSRQGTPHEQYF
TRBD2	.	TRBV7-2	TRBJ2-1	TGTGCCAGCAGCCAGACTAGCGGGAACCTCAATGAGCAGTTCTTC	CASSQTSGNLNEQFF
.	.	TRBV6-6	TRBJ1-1	TGTGCCAGCAGTCCCGGACAGTCAGTGAACACTGAAGCTTTCTTT	CASSPGQSVNTEAFF
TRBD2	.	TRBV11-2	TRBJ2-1	TGTGCCAGCAGCCTAGGGACTAGCAGTTACAATGAGCAGTTCTTC	CASSLGTSSYNEQFF
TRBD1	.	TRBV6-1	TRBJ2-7	TGTGCCAGCAGTGAACAAAACCTAATGCAGGGGGCCACCCCCTACGAGCAGTACTTC	CASSEQNLMQGATPYEQYF
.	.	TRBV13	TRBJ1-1	TGTGCCAGCAGCCAAATCACAGGGAAGAACACTGAAGCTTTCTTT	CASSQITGKNTEAFF
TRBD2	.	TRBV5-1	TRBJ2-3	TGCGCCAGCAGCTTGTACATAGCGGGAGGGCTTGATACGCAGTATTTT	CASSLYIAGGLDTQYF
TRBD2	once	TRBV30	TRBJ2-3	TGTGCCTGGGGGGAGGGGACTGAAACTAGCACAGATACGCAGTATTTT	CAWGEGTETSTDTQYF